This T cell receptor (beta chain) is drawn from a study of CXCR3-negative and CXCR3-positive naive CD8 T cells (dated by TCRdb to the late 2010s). About the full investigation: Around 140 million TRB reads were obtained in total, roughly 1.5 +/- 0.3 million reads per library. For the TRBV-TRBJ cluster analysis, the naive subsets came from about 5 donors, while the memory cells came from 3 donors. Diversity and physicochemical repertoire analyses were performed on 11 donors pooled from two independent experiments. General findings and caveats noted by the study authors: Similar TRBV-TRBJ usage was shown by naive CXCR3-negative and CXCR3-positive cells from the same donor, whereas distinct patterns were shown by memory cells. Because surface CD5, which has been linked to self-reactivity in mice, was comparable between naive subsets, TCR interaction strength was also inferred from TRB CDR3 physicochemical properties. Repertoire diversity was comparably high in both naive subsets but much lower in memory CD8+ T cells. TRB CDR3s from CXCR3-positive naive cells showed higher hydrophobicity (lower Kidera factor 4), lower energy, and higher strength and volume indices than CXCR3-negative naive cells. Because CXCR3 expression was partially decreased after cryopreservation, freshly isolated PBMCs were used for most assays.

Each CD8+ T cell subset was flow-sorted in triplicate, and 300,000 or so cells per subset were placed directly into RLT lysis buffer. To exclude memory contaminants, naive CD8+ T cells were stringently defined as CD45RO-CCR7+CD27+CD95-. Peripheral blood mononuclear cells were isolated from buffy coats by standard density gradient centrifugation. A FACSAria III was used to flow-sort naive CD8+ T cells into CXCR3-negative and CXCR3-positive populations. Total RNA was extracted from sorted cells with an RNeasy Mini Kit. The germline V gene (reference sequence) yields MNHNY for CDR1 and SVGAGI for CDR2. The CDR3 covers 13 residues, taking in both the cysteine and the phenylalanine. No DNA was logged. In the absence of a count, this clonotype is rated medium-sized (0.01 to 0.1%) from its frequency. It has no known antigen specificity. This sample was sequenced with a NextSeq 550. The Human TCR Profiling Kit (MiLaboratory) was used to prepare UMI-labeled 5' RACE TRB cDNA libraries. The full amount of extracted RNA was used for cDNA synthesis, and the full amount of resulting cDNA was used for PCR amplification. Libraries were prepared in parallel with an identical number of PCR cycles. Per the authors' processing: With a minimum of two reads required per UMI, MIGEC and MiXCR pulled out about 54,000 +/- 9,700 unique UMI-labeled TRB cDNA molecules from each library. On average, each library contained approximately 40,000 +/- 10,000 functional in-frame TRB CDR3 nucleotide clonotypes without stop codons. Diversity metrics, including normalized Shannon-Wiener and Chao1, were computed in VDJtools after downsampling to 5000 UMI-labeled TRB molecules per sample. VDJtools was used to calculate clonotype-size-weighted physicochemical properties of the central five CDR3 residues, namely interaction energy, strength, volume and Kidera factor 4. The reads underwent TCRdb reprocessing, giving one record for each CDR3 protein sequence and no DNA. Here the V and J calls rest on TCRdb's processing, not on the authors' analysis. The table held for this sample gives approximately 6,200 distinct CDR3 sequences. Clones ranked in the top ten supply roughly 2.4% of the sample.

The receptor's source is a human donor in good health. Some clones in this sample may be carry-over from other donors' samples. Sequenced material: naive CXCR3+ CD8+ T cells from blood. According to the study, the label for this sample's cell subset or site signals: CD45RO-CCR7+CD27+CD95- naive CD8+ T cells expressing CXCR3 (TNR3+). The chain uses TRBV6-6 and TRBJ2-1; the TCRdb D gene call, TRBD2, has no DNA to confirm it. The CDR3 region has the sequence CASSSFAADEQFF.